The source of this T cell receptor beta chain is a study of cytomegalovirus exposure and HLA in healthy donors (dated by TCRdb to the late 2010s). For the study in its entirety: According to an earlier analysis of 550 to 700 of the donors, 150 million to 200 million T cells yielded 90 million to 130 million unique TCR beta sequences and 276 Gb of sequence data. Approximately 310 gigabases of sequencing data and around 85 million unique TCR sequences made up an early release that covered 500 to 700 HLA-typed donors. Of the roughly 400 genotyped donors, approximately 80% were placed in the genetic ancestry cluster associated with self-reported Caucasian donors. The study aimed to test whether cataloging public T cell receptors could reveal signatures of past pathogen exposure. The T cell repertoires of under 700 subjects were profiled by immunosequencing and related to cytomegalovirus serostatus. Along with the roughly 710-subject first cohort, a separate validation cohort of 120 different subjects was used. High-throughput TCR immunosequencing, statistical association of individual TCRs with disease status, and machine learning were combined to predict cytomegalovirus infection status. A later analysis re-analyzed previously published TCR beta repertoires from 666 donors and added high-resolution HLA genotyping to study TCR occurrence patterns. In the later analysis, no new phenotypic data were used to find candidate immune exposures; instead, reliance was placed on TCR beta sequences and their occurrence across donors. An earlier analysis of fewer than 700 of the donors applied high-throughput TCR beta sequencing to assess whether each TCR beta V gene segment acted as functional or pseudogenic. Donor age, sex, ethnicity and CMV serostatus were compiled alongside the repertoire data. A later genetic analysis used genome-wide SNP genotypes for about 55% of the 666 donors, treating that subset as a discovery cohort. All discovery cohort repertoires had been generated using a single sequencing platform. HLA typing included class I and class II loci at four-digit resolution. Typing coverage differed by locus: A, B, C, DRB1 and DQB1 were typed in roughly 620-630 donors, DQA1 in roughly 500, DPA1 in 600 to 610, and DPB1 in just under 490. A few DR-DQ haplotypes were handled as single units for association and clustering because linkage in the cohort was strong. Across approximately 400 genotyped donors of the cohort, an average of roughly 250,000 unique TCR beta nucleotide sequences per donor were sequenced, and roughly 18% of those sequences were non-productive.

The library was generated by the immunoSEQ multiplex PCR assay. For the multiplex PCR, a mixture combining 60 forward primers for TCR Vbeta segments and 13 reverse primers for TCR Jbeta segments was used. The CDR3 region of rearranged TCR beta genes was amplified from genomic DNA with a multiplex PCR assay. The amplified TCR beta libraries were sequenced on the Illumina HiSeq System as 87-base-pair reads. The original methods were these. In a later analysis, 77 million or so unique TCR beta chains were counted across the 690 or so repertoires, and approximately 9.9 million of these chains were shared by at least two donors. A nearest-neighbor algorithm error-corrected the raw reads and collapsed the reads into unique sequences, merging closely related sequences to remove PCR and sequencing errors. To assign V, D and J gene segments, CDR3 sequences were aligned to IMGT reference sequences. For a sequence to be retained, a match of at least six nucleotides was required to both a V gene segment and a J gene segment. A rearrangement counted as productive if the CDR3 had no stop codons and remained in frame with V and J, and every other rearrangement counted as non-productive. CDR3 was defined according to IMGT convention as the region running from the second conserved V-encoded cysteine to the conserved J-encoded phenylalanine. In an earlier analysis of around 540 of the donors, sequences lacking an unambiguous match to a single V gene segment were excluded. An earlier analysis of 500 to 700 of the donors classified V segments as functional when productive rearrangements were above 56.7% and as segregating when the standard deviation between donors was above 5%. To diagnose cytomegalovirus status from the catalog of TCR beta chain sequences, a statistical classification framework was built. A later analysis assigned V and J genes by comparing TCR nucleotide sequences with IMGT/GENE-DB human TR gene sequences. Using the TCRdist pipeline, a later analysis assigned CDR3 sequences along with most-parsimonious VDJ recombination scenarios. In a later analysis, each TCR beta chain was defined by its CDR3 amino acid sequence together with its V-gene family, and reads without a unique V-gene family were excluded. In a later analysis, 450 to 600 highly shared, low-generation-probability nucleotide sequences were removed to address suspected cross-contamination and a sequencing artifact. In a later analysis, a clonal expansion index was calculated for each public chain from normalized within-repertoire ranks of inferred template counts. A later analysis computed generation probabilities with a VDJ recombination model fitted to out-of-frame rearrangements, and checked the results against IGoR. In a later analysis, TCR-TCR, TCR-HLA and TCR-CMV co-occurrence was scored with hypergeometric tests, and a repertoire-size bias correction was applied to TCR pairs. A later analysis estimated false discovery rates by permuting HLA or CMV assignments 20 times. A later analysis grouped co-occurring TCRs with DBSCAN, adding TCRdist sequence similarity when clustering within HLA-allele-positive subsets. For co-occurrence clustering, repertoires with fewer than 30,000 or more than 120,000 public chains were excluded, along with five repertoires with anomalous nucleotide sharing. TCRdb re-hosts the immuneACCESS table, in-frame sequences only. Its copies lack some clones; in the studies checked, an unresolved V gene accounts for under half of them, and the cause for the rest is not known. V and J calls plus clone size are reproduced from that table; the DNA served to infer D and trimming. Within this sample are 150,000 to 200,000 clones, with 79% of them counted one time only. Under 2% of the sample goes to the ten largest clones.

Comment on this clone: Its antigen has not been determined. No base qualities exist here, and no much larger clone lies one base off it.

The research as a whole found: In vitro tests confirmed that three of the cytomegalovirus-associated TCR beta chains recognize cytomegalovirus antigens. The study listed 150 to 200 TCR beta chains as associated with cytomegalovirus. Correlated functional status among segregating V segments might reflect linkage disequilibrium, but an unknown experimental factor could not be ruled out. Immune exposure information for the cohort was limited to CMV serostatus. Assigning TCR associations to individual alleles was difficult when HLA alleles, especially DR and DQ, strongly co-occurred. Because HLA typing was unavailable for some donors at each locus, only the typed subset was used in association tests. Most TCR sequences were observed very rarely across donors, whereas some public TCRs were present in many individuals. In an earlier analysis of approximately 590 of the donors, most TCR beta V segments appeared in productive rearrangements about 87% or about 30% of the time, broadly matching IMGT annotations. A later genetic analysis associated a missense DCLRE1C variant with V-gene and J-gene trimming of TCR beta chains, and an independent cohort replicated the association. In a later genetic analysis, fewer N-insertions in productive TCRs were reported among donors in an Asian-associated ancestry cluster than the roughly 700-donor mean. A group of highly shared sequence variants was considered likely to be a technical artifact of the sequencing pipeline. The classifier was reported to diagnose cytomegalovirus status with high specificity and sensitivity in both the original cohort and the validation cohort. A later analysis found that HLA-associated TCR beta chains were more clonally expanded and had lower generation probabilities than equally common non-associated chains. A later analysis associated 16,951 TCR beta sequences with specific HLA alleles at a false discovery rate of 0.05. Some IMGT-functional V segments, including TRBV6-2 and TRBV6-3, could not be distinguished by the 87-base-pair reads and were therefore excluded. In a later analysis, several top co-occurrence clusters were reported to appear linked to parvovirus B19, influenza, CMV and Epstein-Barr virus. Some 16 rarely observed V segments, including chromosome 9 orphons, were excluded from the earlier analysis of just under 600 of the donors because counts were too low. The authors suggested that the approach could potentially be generalized to other disease states and immunological phenotypes. In a later analysis, TCR association rates were found to vary across HLA loci, with the most associated TCRs seen for DRB1 alleles and the fewest for HLA-C alleles. Only TCR beta chains were sequenced in this cohort, and the absence of alpha or paired-chain data limited detectable features. The presence/absence analyses assumed that sequencing depth was roughly uniform across donors, and that assumption may not be true. A further reported finding was that TCR beta sequences accurately predicted the HLA-A and HLA-B alleles for most subjects in the first cohort. In a later analysis, most CMV-associated TCR beta chains were found to appear HLA-restricted, with HLA associations seemingly driven largely by CMV exposure.

Compared with germline, V lacks 6 bases and J lacks 4 bases; bases without a gene match: 13. Per the germline V gene, SNHLY is the CDR1 and FYNNEI is the CDR2. The CDR3 measures 16 amino acids from cysteine to phenylalanine. This entry keeps only the CDR3 DNA: 48 bases, framed from base 1. In total, fewer than 750 healthy bone marrow donors made up the cohort. Cohort members were all nominally healthy when sampled, although unrecorded immune exposures were likely present. The donor tested CMV seropositive, placing the donor among the 250 to 350 seropositive members of the cohort. A peripheral blood sample was provided by each donor, and peripheral blood mononuclear cells were used for TCR beta sequencing. Genomic DNA extraction from the blood cell samples was performed with the Qiagen DNeasy Blood Extraction Kit.

The V and J segments used are TRBV2 and TRBJ2-7; the central 9 bases match TRBD1. The source is a girl aged 10 to 17 in good health and CMV-seropositive. The specimen sequenced was PBMCs. CDR3 reads: CASRPGPGQGTYEQYF. The sequenced DNA: TGTGCCAGCAGGCCAGGGCCGGGACAGGGAACATACGAGCAGTACTTC.